This T cell receptor (beta chain) appears in the sequencing data of a study of blood T cell repertoires in COVID-19. Study in general: COVID-19 samples from acute and convalescent phases originated in the United States, Italy and Spain. The cDNA or gDNA used as material had been derived from T cells, B-cell-depleted T cells, or PBMCs.

V was pared by 6 bases and J by 2 bases, with 5 bases of the junction left unmatched. This CDR3 region has 14 residues. Germline CDR1 MNHEY, CDR2 SVGAGI. The protocol was immunoSEQ multiplex PCR, while the TCRdb copy is restricted to in-frame clones and leaves out a portion. The table shows roughly 80,000 clones, with 70% to 90% occurring only once. Sequencing was done on a sample of peripheral blood. V and J are TRBV6-5 and TRBJ2-7; 9 bases are a match to TRBD1. This sequence was found in a woman of 80 years or more with active or convalescent COVID-19. The CDR3, as DNA: TGTGCCAGCAGCCGGGACAGGGCGGCCTACGAGCAGTACTTC. Protein sequence: CASSRDRAAYEQYF.